This T cell receptor beta chain was obtained from a study of blood T cell dynamics during melanoma immunotherapy. Study summary: Metastatic melanoma patients received first-line pembrolizumab or nivolumab plus ipilimumab.

The length of the CDR3 is 17 residues. Germline V gene sequence: CDR1 SQVTM, CDR2 ANQGSEA. J lost 3 bases, V lost 7 bases, and 16 bases had no gene match. General study findings and limits: The study could not tell melanoma-specific clones from general immune activation.

Time point given: pre-treatment baseline. Each bulk PBMC sample had approximately 340 ng DNA loaded. Libraries were prepared by immunoSEQ multiplex PCR; TCRdb keeps only in-frame clonotypes and omits some of them. The repertoire includes about 24,000 clones, around nine tenths of them detected once, and over 3.5% sits in the top ten. As regards this clone: What it binds is unknown.

The chain couples TRBV29-1 to TRBJ2-3; TRBD2 agrees at 10 bases. The clonotype originates from a human donor with melanoma. The sequenced sample was blood, obtained from a patient treated with checkpoint blockade. This CDR3 reads CSARRGAGGPKTDTQYF. Written as DNA, the CDR3 is TGCAGCGCCCGAAGAGGAGCGGGAGGGCCGAAAACAGATACGCAGTATTTT.